The 30 T cell receptor beta chains given below trace back to one sample, sequenced in a study of blood T cell repertoires in COVID-19. Libraries were prepared by immunoSEQ multiplex PCR; TCRdb keeps only in-frame clonotypes and omits some of them. Of 200,000 to 300,000 clones listed, just under 90% were seen once; the top ten hold 3% to 4%. Source material: peripheral blood. The receptor source for this set is a woman aged 40 to 55 with acute or convalescent COVID-19.

V usage is TRBV12-5 and J usage is TRBJ2-5; 12 positions match TRBD1. Trimming at V came to 0 bases and at J to 5 bases, leaving 10 bases not matched to a gene. This CDR3 comprises 18 residues. The germline CDR1 and CDR2 sequences are LGHNT and FRNRAP. This CDR3 reads CASGLVIGDRGRGETQYF. Here the CDR3 DNA reads TGTGCTAGTGGTTTGGTAATCGGGGACAGGGGGCGCGGGGAGACCCAGTACTTC.

In this sample, this clone turned up once. The chain employs TRBV27 and TRBJ1-5, with 7 positions matching TRBD1. Germline values: CDR1 MNHEY, CDR2 SMNVEV (reference sequence). There are 15 residues in the CDR3. V was clipped by 5 bases and J by 4 bases; unmatched bases: 8. CDR3 residues: CASSLIQGTNQPQHF. The CDR3 DNA sequence: TGTGCCAGCAGTCTAATACAGGGGACAAATCAGCCCCAGCATTTT.

This clone was seen only once. This rearrangement joins TRBV6-5 to TRBJ1-2; 7 bases agree with TRBD1. The CDR3 covers 15 residues. The ends lost 11 bases at V and 7 bases at J; junction bases unmatched: 19. Germline CDR1 reads MNHEY; CDR2 reads SVGAGI. CDR3 amino acids: CAGSGGTGGKGGYTF. Here the CDR3 DNA reads TGTGCCGGCTCAGGGGGAACAGGAGGGAAGGGTGGCTACACCTTC.

V usage is TRBV6-5 and J usage is TRBJ1-1; D is unclear. Germline V gene data show CDR1 as MNHEY and CDR2 as SVGAGI. Trimming took 2 bases from V and 1 from J, leaving 14 bases between them. The CDR3 is 16 amino acids. CDR3 DNA sequence: TGTGCCAGCAGTTACCGTTCGACAAGCCCGAACACTGAAGCTTTCTTT. This gives the protein CASSYRSTSPNTEAFF.

The V and J genes are TRBV11-2 and TRBJ1-4; weak D call: TRBD1 (6 bases). Germline CDR1 SGHAT, CDR2 FQNNGV. The CDR3 is 15 residues long. Deletions cut 5 bases from V and 4 bases from J, with 14 bases between. CDR3 loop: CASSQFQGFNEKLFF. CDR3 sequence (DNA): TGTGCCAGCAGCCAATTCCAGGGGTTTAATGAAAAACTGTTTTTT.

V gene TRBV5-1 combines with J gene TRBJ1-4; TRBD1 aligns across 7 bases. In germline, CDR1 is SGHRS, CDR2 YFSETQ. After removal of 4 bases from V and 4 bases from J, the junction contained 4 bases not matched to a gene. This CDR3 region has 14 residues. CDR3 amino acids: CASSGGQSNEKLFF. The CDR3 region has the DNA TGCGCCAGCAGCGGGGGACAGAGTAATGAAAAACTGTTTTTT.

The chain combines TRBV2 with TRBJ2-5; D perhaps matches TRBD1 (7 bases). Trimming took 1 base from V and 6 from J, leaving 18 bases between them. CDR1 is SNHLY, CDR2 FYNNEI, per germline. The CDR3 sequence is 16 residues long. CDR3 residues: CASSEGQGGGIKTQYF. CDR3 nucleotide sequence: TGTGCCAGCAGTGAAGGGCAGGGGGGCGGAATAAAGACCCAGTACTTC. Full variable domain (outside the CDR3, taken from reference TRBV2 and TRBJ2-5): EPEVTQTPSHQVTQMGQEVILRCVPISNHLYFYWYRQILGQKVEFLVSFYNNEISEKSEIFDDQFSVERPDGSNFTLKIRSTKLEDSAMYFCASSEGQGGGIKTQYFGPGTRLLVL.

This chain connects TRBV7-8 to TRBJ2-1; D perhaps matches TRBD1 (5 bases). Per the germline V gene, CDR1 is SGHVS and CDR2 is FQNEAQ. This CDR3 comprises 15 residues. Trimming left V 0 bases short and J 8 bases short, with 14 bases between. CDR3: CASSLAGRSVDEQFF. CDR3 coding DNA: TGTGCCAGCAGCTTAGCGGGGCGGAGCGTCGATGAGCAGTTCTTC.

This clone showed up just once. The V and J genes are TRBV7-2 and TRBJ2-7; 14 nucleotides align to TRBD2. Germline-derived CDR1 and CDR2 are SGHTA and FQGNSA. CDR3 length: 14 amino acids. V dropped 3 bases and J dropped 7; count of bases not matched to a gene: 2. CDR3 region: CASSLTSGGAEQYV. CDR3 DNA: TGTGCCAGCAGCTTGACTAGCGGGGGGGCTGAGCAGTACGTC.

A single count supports this clone. The genes are TRBV9 and TRBJ1-4, with 7 nucleotides matching TRBD1. Germline V CDR1 and CDR2: SGDLS, YYNGEE. The CDR3 has 15 residues. V shed 4 bases and J 5 bases; nucleotides not matched to a gene: 8. CDR3 DNA sequence: TGTGCCAGCAGCCCTCAGACAGGGAGGAATGAAAAACTGTTTTTT. Translation: CASSPQTGRNEKLFF.

This sequence joins TRBV12-5 and TRBJ1-4; no definite D call. Germline V gene data show CDR1 as LGHNT and CDR2 as FRNRAP. Trimming left V 4 bases short and J 5 bases short, with 11 bases between. The CDR3 is 14 residues long. This chain's CDR3 is CASGSGGPNEKLFF. The CDR3 DNA follows: TGTGCTAGTGGTTCGGGCGGGCCCAATGAAAAACTGTTTTTT.

This sequence joins TRBV14 and TRBJ2-3; no clear D. CDR3 length: 14 amino acids. Germline CDR1 reads SGHDN; CDR2 reads FVKESK. The V end was cut by 3 bases, the J end by 4 bases, with 11 bases between. CDR3 DNA: TGTGCCAGCAGCCACCTACTTTTACCAGATACGCAGTATTTT. This gives the protein CASSHLLLPDTQYF.

This sequence joins TRBV15 and TRBJ1-2; tentative D call: TRBD1 (6 bases). Germline assignment: CDR1 LNHNV and CDR2 YYDKDF (reference sequence). The CDR3 is 15 amino acids. The V end lost 1 base, the J end lost 4 bases, and 13 bases lay between the germline ends. CDR3 DNA sequence: TGTGCCACCAGCAGAGTGAGCAGGGGTGTCTATGGCTACACCTTC. Protein: CATSRVSRGVYGYTF.

V is TRBV18 and J is TRBJ2-3, with a weak D call TRBD2 (5 bases). With 3 bases removed from V and 0 bases from J, the gap between germline ends came to 10 bases. The CDR3 covers 15 residues. In germline, CDR1 is KGHSH, CDR2 LQKENI. The CDR3 DNA sequence: TGTGCCAGCTCACCGCCGCCGGGGAGCACAGATACGCAGTATTTT. Translation gives CASSPPPGSTDTQYF.

This chain connects TRBV2 to TRBJ2-3; 8 nucleotides agree with TRBD2. The V gene end was trimmed by 5 bases and the J gene end by 4 bases; junction bases not matched to a gene: 5. Germline V gene lookup returns CDR1 SNHLY and CDR2 FYNNEI. This CDR3 has 14 residues. CDR3 in amino acids: CASSTQRGPDTQYF. Written as DNA, the CDR3 is TGTGCCAGCAGTACCCAGCGGGGGCCAGATACGCAGTATTTT.

The CDR3 region is CASSQVLAGAPRTFF. The CDR3 region has the DNA TGTGCCAGCAGCCAAGTACTAGCGGGGGCCCCCCGCACGTTCTTC. The chain has TRBV14 and TRBJ2-1; 11 bases fit TRBD2. V lost 1 base, J lost 15 bases, and 11 bases stayed unmatched. This CDR3 comprises 15 residues. Germline CDR1 and CDR2: SGHDN and FVKESK. Variable domain in full (rest from reference TRBV14 and TRBJ2-1): EAGVTQFPSHSVIEKGQTVTLRCDPISGHDNLYWYRRVMGKEIKFLLHFVKESKQDESGMPNNRFLAERTGGTYSTLKVQPAELEDSGVYFCASSQVLAGAPRTFFGPGTRLTVL.

The genes are TRBV10-3 and TRBJ2-7; tentatively, D is TRBD1 (5 bases). V was shortened by 6 bases and J by 1 base, with 16 bases between the two germline ends. Germline V gene sequence: CDR1 ENHRY, CDR2 SYGVKD. CDR3 length: 15 amino acids. The CDR3 DNA follows: TGTGCCATCAGCGATGGCCCGACAGAGTCCTACGAGCAGTACGTC. Translation gives CAISDGPTESYEQYV.

Concerning this clone: Additional DNA sequences in this sample encode the identical CDR3. The V call is TRBV24-1, the J call TRBJ1-2, with 9 bases that match TRBD1. In germline, CDR1 is KGHDR, CDR2 SFDVKD. V was pared by 4 bases and J by 5 bases, with 4 bases of the junction left unmatched. The length of the CDR3 is 14 residues. The CDR3 nucleotides read TGTGCCACCAGTGACCCGGGACAGGGTTATGGCTACACCTTC. It specifies CATSDPGQGYGYTF.

This chain uses TRBV27 with TRBJ1-1; the match to TRBD1 covers 8 bases. Germline CDR1 reads MNHEY; CDR2 reads SMNVEV (reference sequence). The length of the CDR3 is 15 residues. The V gene end was trimmed by 5 bases and the J gene end by 11 bases; junction bases not matched to a gene: 16. In DNA, the CDR3 is TGTGCCAGCAGTCCTATCCCGGACAGGGTAGTTCCGGCTTTCTTT. It encodes CASSPIPDRVVPAFF.

This chain joins TRBV28 and TRBJ2-1; possibly TRBD1 for D (6 bases). This CDR3 is 15 amino acids long. From germline, CDR1 is MDHEN and CDR2 SYDVKM. Trimming removed 7 bases at V and 3 bases at J, with 16 bases between. Written as DNA, the CDR3 is TGTGCCAGCACCGAGGGGGAGCTGAGCTACAATGAGCAGTTCTTC. It codes for CASTEGELSYNEQFF.

This chain connects TRBV21-1 to TRBJ2-7; the table's D call of TRBD2 was not tested on the DNA. TRBV21-1 is termed a pseudogene. There are 23 residues in the CDR3. This chain's CDR3 is CASSRLLRLLVETSPSRTYEQYV. In DNA, the CDR3 is TGTGCCAGCAGCAGACTACTCCGGTTGTTGGTCGAGACTAGCCCGTCCCGAACCTACGAGCAGTACGTC.

V usage is TRBV4-2 and J usage is TRBJ1-2, with 8 bases aligning to TRBD1. The CDR3 totals 20 residues. Trimming cost V 4 bases and J 1 base; bases outside gene matches: 20. In germline, CDR1 is LGHNA, CDR2 YNFKEQ. The chain's CDR3 is CASSLQGELGQGRLNYGYTF. The CDR3 DNA is TGTGCCAGCAGCCTTCAAGGGGAGCTAGGACAGGGAAGGCTTAACTATGGCTACACCTTC.

The rearrangement joins TRBV11-2 to TRBJ1-2; D not resolved. The length of the CDR3 is 16 residues. Trimming took 4 bases from V and 1 from J, leaving 16 bases between them. Germline CDR1 is SGHAT and CDR2 is FQNNGV. The CDR3 spells CASSSGTHGFNYGYTF. The CDR3 DNA is TGTGCCAGCAGCTCAGGCACACATGGGTTTAACTATGGCTACACCTTC.

This sequence joins TRBV6-5 and TRBJ1-1; 10 nucleotides align to TRBD1. The germline gives CDR1 MNHEY, CDR2 SVGAGI. The V and J ends lost 6 bases and 10 bases, in that order; junction bases with no gene match: 8. The CDR3 is made up of 13 amino acids. The CDR3 sequence is CASSEDRGTPAFF. The CDR3 DNA reads TGTGCCAGCAGCGAGGACAGGGGGACTCCAGCTTTCTTT.

This chain uses TRBV3-1 (or the pseudogene TRBV3-2) with TRBJ2-5; no clear D. CDR3 size: 15 residues. CDR1 and CDR2 from the germline V gene are LGHDT and YNNKEL (reference sequence). V was shortened by 1 base and J by 7 bases, with 16 bases between the two germline ends. The CDR3 sequence: CASSQVTQFPGTQYF. CDR3 bases: TGTGCCAGCAGCCAAGTGACCCAGTTTCCGGGGACCCAGTACTTC.

The gene calls are TRBV6-5 and TRBJ1-2, with D perhaps matching TRBD1 (6 bases). This CDR3 is 14 amino acids long. The germline V gene encodes CDR1 MNHEY and CDR2 SVGAGI. Trimming took 6 bases from V and 4 from J, leaving 15 bases between them. This CDR3 is CASRLPGQGYGYTF. In nucleotides, the CDR3 is TGTGCCAGCAGGCTACCGGGACAAGGCTATGGCTACACCTTC.

The chain is built from TRBV5-1 and TRBJ1-4, with a tentative D call TRBD1 (6 bases). The V gene lost 4 bases and the J gene lost 4 bases, with 11 bases spanning the gap. The CDR3 spans 14 residues. Germline CDR1 and CDR2: SGHRS and YFSETQ. The CDR3 protein is CASSVDRNNEKLFF. For the CDR3, the DNA is TGCGCCAGCAGCGTGGACAGAAATAATGAAAAACTGTTTTTT.

This clone was picked up one time. The J gene is TRBJ1-2, the V gene TRBV20-1; D possibly corresponds to TRBD1 (5 bases). Germline lookup yields CDR1 DFQATT and CDR2 SNEGSKA (reference sequence). The CDR3 extends over 11 amino acids. The CDR3 here is CIGTAGGGYTF. DNA of the CDR3: TGCATCGGGACGGCGGGGGGTGGCTACACCTTC.

This sequence joins TRBV4-1 and TRBJ1-2; TRBD1 is a possible D gene (5 bases). From germline, CDR1 is MGHRA and CDR2 YSYEKL. The CDR3 is made up of 11 amino acids. Trimming took 6 bases from V and 11 from J, leaving 13 bases between them. The CDR3 DNA sequence: TGCGCCAGCAGTTCTACGGGGGGATACACCTTC. Residues: CASSSTGGYTF.

CDR3 in amino acids: CASSPRDRGRTIEIQETQYF. The CDR3 nucleotides read TGTGCCAGCAGCCCTCGGGACAGGGGGCGTACTATAGAAATCCAAGAGACCCAGTACTTC. This sequence joins TRBV21-1 and TRBJ2-5; the D segment call TRBD1 is taken from the table without a DNA check. TRBV21-1 is tagged as a pseudogene. CDR3 length equals 20 residues.